This record covers a single T cell receptor beta chain. Some clones are missing from TCRdb's copy, which holds only in-frame ones; the method was immunoSEQ multiplex PCR. Among fewer than 500,000 clones listed, about nine tenths were seen once. The entry originates in a study of blood T cell repertoires in COVID-19. V was pared by 0 bases and J by 0 bases, with 3 bases of the junction left unmatched. The CDR3 totals 16 residues. Germline V CDR1 and CDR2: SGHRS, YFSETQ. V gene TRBV5-1 combines with J gene TRBJ2-5; 9 positions agree with TRBD2. The sample taken for sequencing was peripheral blood. This clonotype originated in a woman younger than 45 with active or convalescent COVID-19. CDR3 region: CASSLGASGNQETQYF. Written as DNA, the CDR3 is TGCGCCAGCAGCTTGGGTGCTAGCGGGAACCAAGAGACCCAGTACTTC.